This paragraph reports one T cell receptor beta chain. Its antigen remains unidentified. The sample holds no much larger clone one base away, and base qualities are not on file. The data belong to a study of response to subunit inactivated influenza vaccine (dated by TCRdb to 2016 to 2018). Context from the whole study: The study used deep quantitative T cell receptor repertoire profiling to track responses to a trivalent subunit inactivated influenza vaccine. The full study reports these points: It was suggested by the authors that each seasonal influenza vaccination may recruit only a limited number of new T cells.

CDR1 and CDR2 are read off the germline V gene as SGHVS and FQNEAQ. V loses 3 bases, J loses 10 bases, and the germline ends lie 10 bases apart. There are 12 amino acids in the CDR3, from cysteine to phenylalanine inclusive. Only CDR3 DNA remains: 36 bases, in frame from the first base. Library creation used RT-PCR. TCRdb shows the sequencer as Illumina HiSeq 2500. The public reads were reanalyzed by TCRdb: fastp trimming at Q25, MiXCR alignment, in-frame beta chains only. Every entry covers one CDR3 protein and lists the most common genes and DNA from its rows. The sample includes around 750,000 distinct CDR3 sequences, with 21% observed a single time. The ten most abundant clones make up about 9.4% of the sample.

The chain employs TRBV7-8 and TRBJ2-1; a tentative D call is TRBD2 (6 bases match). The sequencing here drew on PBMCs from blood, taken 5 to 6 days after vaccination. The TCR comes from a man over 45 who received an inactivated influenza vaccine. Donor details come from another sample of the same person, matched by shared clones. The DNA sequence is given as TGTGCCAGCAGCTTCCTCGGGAGCGAGCAGTTCTTC. This encodes CASSFLGSEQFF.